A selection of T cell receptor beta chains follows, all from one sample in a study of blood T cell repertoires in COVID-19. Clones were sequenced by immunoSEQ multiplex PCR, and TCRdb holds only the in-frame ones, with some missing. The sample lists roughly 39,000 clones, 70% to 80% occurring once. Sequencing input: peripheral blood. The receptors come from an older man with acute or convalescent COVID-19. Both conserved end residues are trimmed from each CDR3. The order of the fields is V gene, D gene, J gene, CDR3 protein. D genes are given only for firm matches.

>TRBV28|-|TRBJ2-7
ASGQFYEQY
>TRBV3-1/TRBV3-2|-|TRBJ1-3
ASSPTSAGNTIY
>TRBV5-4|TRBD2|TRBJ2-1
ASSLAGLAGGQRQF
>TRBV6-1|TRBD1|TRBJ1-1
ASRGQGSTEAF
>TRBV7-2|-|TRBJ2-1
ASSSGMGDEQF
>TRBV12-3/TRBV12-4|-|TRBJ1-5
ASRRGGEPQH
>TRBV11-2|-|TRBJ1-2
ASSPPAGPAYGYT
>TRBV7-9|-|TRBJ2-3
ASSWELDPDTQY
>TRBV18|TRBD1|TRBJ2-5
ASSPGQRSWETQY
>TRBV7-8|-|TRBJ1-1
ASSLGIMGSWGRHTEAF
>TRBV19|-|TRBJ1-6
ASSSGLPLSSYNSPLH